This T cell receptor (beta chain) was sequenced for a study of tumor-infiltrating lymphocytes in oesophageal squamous cell carcinoma. TCRdb re-derived calls from the PCR reads in MiXCR, one entry per CDR3 protein. Here the sample spans tens of thousands of distinct CDR3 sequences, roughly a third being singletons. Germline V gene data show CDR1 as MGHRA and CDR2 as YSYEKL. V shed 6 bases, J shed 3 bases, and the junction held 7 bases outside the gene matches. The CDR3 runs 15 residues. This clonotype was seen only a few times. The sample taken for sequencing was esophageal tumor tissue. The gene calls are TRBV4-1 and TRBJ2-7; TRBD1 matches 11 bases. This TCR came from a female donor with esophageal squamous cell carcinoma. This chain's CDR3 is CASRSTGTGGYEQYF. CDR3 bases: TGCGCCAGCAGGAGTACCGGGACAGGGGGCTACGAGCAGTACTTC.